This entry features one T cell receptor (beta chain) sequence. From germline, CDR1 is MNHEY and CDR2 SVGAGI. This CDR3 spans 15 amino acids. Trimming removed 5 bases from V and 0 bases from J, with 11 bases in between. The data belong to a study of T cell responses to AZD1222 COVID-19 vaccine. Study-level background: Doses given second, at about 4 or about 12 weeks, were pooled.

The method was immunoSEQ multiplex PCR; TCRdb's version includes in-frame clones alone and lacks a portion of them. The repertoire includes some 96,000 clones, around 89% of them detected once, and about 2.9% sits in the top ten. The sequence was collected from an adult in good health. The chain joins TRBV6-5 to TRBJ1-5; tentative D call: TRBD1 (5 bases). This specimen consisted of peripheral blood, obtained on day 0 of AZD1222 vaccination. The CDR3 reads CASSPDSYSNQPQHF. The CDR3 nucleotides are TGTGCCAGCAGTCCCGACAGCTATAGCAATCAGCCCCAGCATTTT.